This T cell receptor (beta chain) was identified during a study of blood T cell repertoires in COVID-19. CDR3 length: 17 amino acids. V trimming: 4 bases; J trimming: 2 bases; junction bases outside the gene matches: 11. Germline CDR1 is SNHLY and CDR2 is FYNNEI. Using immunoSEQ multiplex PCR, the repertoire was profiled, and TCRdb retains in-frame clones only, with some absent. The data show over 200,000 clones, approximately 83% seen once. The sample holds one count of this clone. The clonotype originates from a man in his forties or fifties with active or convalescent COVID-19. The specimen sequenced was peripheral blood. The chain recombines TRBV2 with TRBJ1-5; the match to TRBD1 covers 7 bases. CDR3 loop: CASSASQGQGGNQPQHF. The CDR3 bases are TGTGCCAGCAGTGCTAGCCAGGGTCAGGGGGGCAATCAGCCCCAGCATTTT.